This T cell receptor beta chain was sequenced during a study of blood T cells in healthy people across ages. CDR3 length equals 12 residues. The V and J ends lost 5 bases and 7 bases respectively, with 12 bases between them. Germline-derived CDR1 and CDR2 are SGHVS and FNYEAQ. About this clonotype itself: Its antigen remains unknown.

PCR was performed a second time for about 7 to 12 cycles using a sample-barcoded 5' primer and a J-beta primer mix. Each cDNA molecule was tagged by a template-switch adaptor with 12 random nucleotides. From the 5' RACE reads, TCRdb called clonotypes with MiXCR, one entry per CDR3 protein. The sample shows about 1.6 million distinct CDR3 sequences, roughly a third of them seen only once. Study observations and caveats: No one knew whether donors had CMV, which possibly confounded expanded clonotype changes. When one million T cells were used, diversity estimates were thought to be underestimates. Higher diversity and more naive CD4+ cells were features of long-lived donors, compared to aged donors.

Sequencing was carried out using blood. The receptor was derived from a woman under 40 in good health. The genes are TRBV7-6 and TRBJ2-7; D is undetermined. The CDR3 DNA is TGTGCCAGCAGCCAGAGGACGGATGAGCAGTACTTC. Its protein product is CASSQRTDEQYF.